The source of this T cell receptor (beta chain) is a study of cytomegalovirus exposure and HLA in healthy donors. About the research overall: Within the Caucasian-associated ancestry cluster were roughly 82% of the approximately 390 genotyped donors.

A few counts support this clone. Trimming stripped 2 bases from V and 2 bases from J, with 13 bases between. This CDR3 is built from 16 residues. Germline CDR1 reads SGHAT; CDR2 reads FQNNGV. Researchers ran the PCR with 60 Vbeta and 13 Jbeta primers. Profiled with immunoSEQ multiplex PCR; TCRdb holds only in-frame clones, not every one. Here the sample spans about 150,000 clones, 75% to 80% being singletons. The chain combines TRBV11-2 with TRBJ2-1; weak D call: TRBD2 (6 bases). The TCR comes from a male donor in good health and CMV-seronegative. Input material: PBMCs. For the CDR3, the DNA is TGTGCCAGCAGCTTAAGGGGACTCGGGCCCTACAATGAGCAGTTCTTC. Protein sequence: CASSLRGLGPYNEQFF. Complete variable domain (other parts from reference TRBV11-2 and TRBJ2-1): EAGVAQSPRYKIIEKRQSVAFWCNPISGHATLYWYQQILGQGPKLLIQFQNNGVVDDSQLPKDRFSAERLKGVDSTLKIQPAKLEDSAVYLCASSLRGLGPYNEQFFGPGTRLTVL.